The 13 T cell receptor beta chains given below trace back to one sample, sequenced in a study of shared T cell receptors in the human thymus. The repertoire was sequenced with immunoSEQ multiplex PCR; TCRdb's copy has only in-frame clones and lacks some. The sample has approximately 490,000 clones; around 78% are singletons. The sample was also reused in another study, on human thymus T cells.

The specimen sequenced was thymocytes. These receptors originate from a boy under three years old with a congenital heart defect.

This sequence joins TRBV6-1 and TRBJ2-1; possibly TRBD1 for D (5 bases). The V and J ends lost 7 bases and 10 bases respectively, with 11 bases between them. The germline V gene encodes CDR1 MNHNS and CDR2 SASEGT. CDR3 length equals 11 residues. The CDR3 DNA reads TGTGCCAGCAATCCCCCAGGGGAGCAGTTCTTC. Protein product: CASNPPGEQFF.

This clone has only a few counts. The chain couples TRBV19 to TRBJ1-5; perhaps TRBD1 as D (6 bases). V was cut by 3 bases and J by 9 bases, with 15 bases left in between. CDR3 size: 14 residues. The germline gives CDR1 LNHDA, CDR2 SQIVND (reference sequence). This CDR3 reads CASSIGSGVGPQHF. DNA of the CDR3: TGTGCCAGTAGTATCGGTTCAGGGGTCGGGCCCCAGCATTTT. The full variable domain, its missing parts supplied by reference TRBV19 and TRBJ1-5, is DGGITQSPKYLFRKEGQNVTLSCEQNLNHDAMYWYRQDPGQGLRLIYYSQIVNDFQKGDIAEGYSVSREKKESFPLTVTSAQKNPTAFYLCASSIGSGVGPQHFGDGTRLSIL.

The V call is TRBV2, the J call TRBJ2-1, with TRBD2 identical over 9 bases. The CDR3 covers 16 residues. The germline gives CDR1 SNHLY, CDR2 FYNNEI. V was pared by 0 bases and J by 7 bases, with 7 bases of the junction left unmatched. In DNA form, the CDR3 reads TGTGCCAGCAGTGAAGCGCGAGCGGGAGGTCTAAATGAGCAGTTCTTC. Translation: CASSEARAGGLNEQFF.

The genes are TRBV7-9 and TRBJ2-7; tentative D call: TRBD2 (6 bases). Germline CDR1 SEHNR, CDR2 FQNEAQ (reference sequence). Between the trimmed V and J ends, which lost 1 base and 4 bases, there was a span of 14 bases. The CDR3 extends over 15 amino acids. For the CDR3, the DNA is TGTGCCAGCAGCTTAGGATTTGGACTATTTTACGAGCAGTACTTC. Encoded protein: CASSLGFGLFYEQYF.

The chain carries TRBV7-2 and TRBJ2-5; 10 nucleotides line up with TRBD1. The junction had 5 bases not matched to a gene; V was cut back by 5 bases and J by 5 bases. The CDR3 extends over 14 amino acids. Per germline, CDR1 SGHTA and CDR2 FQGNSA. CDR3 residues: CASSPTGQGETQYF. The CDR3 DNA reads TGTGCCAGCAGCCCAACGGGACAGGGGGAGACCCAGTACTTC.

The J gene is TRBJ2-5, the V gene TRBV27; maybe TRBD1 (5 bases). Germline-derived CDR1 and CDR2 are MNHEY and SMNVEV (reference sequence). Trimming cost V 2 bases and J 1 base, with 11 bases left between them. The CDR3 has 15 amino acids. The DNA of the CDR3 is TGTGCCAGCAGTTTAATGACAGCTCTCCAAGAGACCCAGTACTTC. Its translation is CASSLMTALQETQYF.

The table lists this clone with a count of one. This chain joins TRBV30 and TRBJ1-1, with D possibly TRBD1 on 6 matching bases. The CDR3 contains 12 residues. Germline CDR1 is GTSNPN and CDR2 is SVGIG (reference sequence). V lost 8 bases to trimming and J lost 2 bases, with 12 bases between them. The CDR3 DNA is TGTGCCGGGGGACACGTTAACACTGAAGCTTTCTTT. Its protein product is CAGGHVNTEAFF.

CDR3 bases: TGTGCCAGCACCTATATCCTGAACACTGAAGCTTTCTTT. It codes for CASTYILNTEAFF. The chain is built from TRBV6-6 and TRBJ1-1; D gene ambiguous. The germline gives CDR1 MNHNY, CDR2 SVGAGI (reference sequence). V was clipped by 7 bases and J by 0 bases, with 9 bases between them. The CDR3 has 13 residues.

This clone has a handful of counts. The chain has TRBV30 and TRBJ1-2; no clear D. V lost 4 bases to trimming and J lost 2 bases, with 11 bases between them. This CDR3 is 13 amino acids long. From germline, CDR1 is GTSNPN and CDR2 SVGIG (reference sequence). The CDR3 region is CAWKGVRNYGYTF. In DNA form, the CDR3 reads TGTGCCTGGAAAGGTGTCAGGAACTATGGCTACACCTTC.

This clone was detected only once. The chain employs TRBV5-6 and TRBJ1-3; 7 bases are shared with TRBD1. The CDR3 covers 17 residues. With V trimmed by 0 bases and J by 0 bases, 6 bases remained unmatched. CDR1 and CDR2 (germline): SGHDT, YYEEEE. Written as DNA, the CDR3 is TGTGCCAGCAGCTTGGATTCCGGGACAGCCTCTGGAAACACCATATATTTT. Translating it yields CASSLDSGTASGNTIYF.

The V call is TRBV30, the J call TRBJ1-1; D perhaps matches TRBD1 (6 bases). The CDR3 has 16 amino acids. The germline V gene has CDR1 GTSNPN and CDR2 SVGIG (reference sequence). The germline V and J ends were trimmed by 3 bases and 2 bases, with 19 bases remaining between them. The CDR3 DNA reads TGTGCCTGGAGCGTCATTTGGGACACCCCAAACACTGAAGCTTTCTTT. Translating gives CAWSVIWDTPNTEAFF.

This chain uses TRBV28 with TRBJ2-2, with D possibly TRBD1 on 6 matching bases. The germline gives CDR1 MDHEN, CDR2 SYDVKM. The CDR3 is 13 residues long. V was cut by 8 bases and J by 2 bases, with 9 bases left in between. The CDR3 protein is CASSGVNTGELFF. The CDR3, as DNA: TGTGCCAGCTCAGGGGTTAACACCGGGGAGCTGTTTTTT.

This clone showed up just a few times. This chain uses TRBV4-3 with TRBJ2-2; weak D call: TRBD1 (6 bases). The CDR3 spans 15 residues. Germline V gives CDR1 LGHNA, CDR2 YSLEER. Trimming left V 0 bases short and J 7 bases short, with 12 bases between. The CDR3 sequence is CASSQDPRGSGELFF. The CDR3 region has the DNA TGCGCCAGCAGCCAAGATCCGAGGGGGAGCGGGGAGCTGTTTTTT.